These T cell receptor beta chains were read from a single sample in a study of blood T cell repertoires in COVID-19. Generated by immunoSEQ multiplex PCR, the TCRdb table keeps only in-frame clones and is missing some. Altogether about 250,000 clones are present, roughly 88% being singletons, with the ten largest covering over 1.3%. Material for sequencing was peripheral blood. Receptor source: a man older than 75 with acute or convalescent COVID-19. Each CDR3 is given with its conserved first and last residue. A D gene is named only where the DNA matches it firmly. Expanded clones are given a class, and other clones once, few, many or no size at all.

V gene	clone size	D gene	J gene	CDR3 DNA	CDR3 protein
TRBV15	.	.	TRBJ1-2	TGTGCCACCAGCAGAGATCAGTGGGGCTACACCTTC	CATSRDQWGYTF
TRBV15	.	.	TRBJ2-5	TGTGCCACCAGCAGAGCCACAGGGGGGGTTGAGACCCAGTACTTC	CATSRATGGVETQYF
TRBV12-3/TRBV12-4	.	TRBD1	TRBJ2-7	TGTGCCAGCAGTTTTGGGACAGGGGACGAGCAGTACTTC	CASSFGTGDEQYF
TRBV6-1	.	TRBD1	TRBJ1-4	TGTGCCAGCAGTGATCCAAAGGGGGCTCGGGAGGAAAAACTGTTTTTT	CASSDPKGAREEKLFF
TRBV7-9	.	.	TRBJ1-1	TGTGCCAGCAGCTTAGCAAGAGGGGCAGGACTATACACTGAAGCTTTCTTT	CASSLARGAGLYTEAFF
TRBV27	once	TRBD2	TRBJ2-7	TGTGCCAGCAGGTCCCCTATGACTAGCGGGAGCTACGAGCAGTACTTC	CASRSPMTSGSYEQYF
TRBV6-5	.	TRBD2	TRBJ2-3	TGTGCCAGCAGTTCTCGACTAGCGGGAAATACGCAGTATTTT	CASSSRLAGNTQYF
TRBV10-3	.	TRBD2	TRBJ2-7	TGTGCCATCAGCGCAACCTCACAAACGGCGGGGGTCTCATCCTACGAGCAGTACTTC	CAISATSQTAGVSSYEQYF
TRBV6-1	.	.	TRBJ1-2	TGTGCCAGCAGTGACCCCCAGGGAGGAAACTATGGCTACACCTTC	CASSDPQGGNYGYTF
TRBV7-2	.	TRBD1	TRBJ1-2	TGTGCCAGCAGCTTTACAGGGGACTATGGCTACACCTTC	CASSFTGDYGYTF
TRBV9	.	TRBD1	TRBJ2-3	TGTGCCAGCAGCCCCCTCCGGGACAGCTTCGATACGCAGTATTTT	CASSPLRDSFDTQYF
TRBV6-2/TRBV6-3	.	TRBD2	TRBJ2-5	TGTGCCAGCAGTACCGGACTAGCGGGGGGTACGGAGACCCAGTACTTC	CASSTGLAGGTETQYF
TRBV7-9	.	.	TRBJ1-2	TGTGCCAGCAGCCTATCGGCGACTCCGAGTGGCTACACCTTC	CASSLSATPSGYTF
TRBV28	.	TRBD2	TRBJ2-1	TGTGCCAGCTCTCCCCCCGGGGAGGGGTACAATGAGCAGTTCTTC	CASSPPGEGYNEQFF
TRBV6-2/TRBV6-3	.	.	TRBJ1-2	TGTGCCAGCAGTTACTCAGCAGGACATCCTAACTATGGCTACACCTTC	CASSYSAGHPNYGYTF
TRBV7-6	few	.	TRBJ1-1	TGTGCCAGCAGCTTCGGTCAGGGTTACACTGAAGCTTTCTTT	CASSFGQGYTEAFF
TRBV9	.	TRBD2	TRBJ2-3	TGTGCCAGCAGCTCTTCAAGGACTAGCGGGGACAGCACAGATACGCAGTATTTT	CASSSSRTSGDSTDTQYF
TRBV14	.	TRBD1	TRBJ1-4	TGTGCCAGCAGCCGTGGACAGGGCCCTAATGAAAAACTGTTTTTT	CASSRGQGPNEKLFF
TRBV19	.	.	TRBJ1-6	TGTGCCAGTAGTATAGGACGGAGCTCCTATAATTCACCCCTCCACTTT	CASSIGRSSYNSPLHF
TRBV5-6	.	TRBD2	TRBJ2-3	TGTGCCAGCAGCTTTTTGGGACTAGAGTCAACCACGCAGTATTTT	CASSFLGLESTTQYF
TRBV6-5	.	TRBD2	TRBJ2-7	TGTGCCAGCAGTTACGGGCTAGCGGGGGGGCTCTACGAGCAGTACTTC	CASSYGLAGGLYEQYF
TRBV4-2	.	TRBD2	TRBJ2-4	TGTGCCAGCAGCCAAGACCTCTGGGAGGGAGCCAAAAACATTCAGTACTTC	CASSQDLWEGAKNIQYF
TRBV5-1	.	.	TRBJ2-5	TGCGCCAGCAGCCAATGGACTACCTCGGGGGAGACCCAGTACTTC	CASSQWTTSGETQYF
TRBV7-9	.	.	TRBJ1-6	TGTGCCAGCACCCAGGGGAATGAAAATTCACCCCTCCACTTT	CASTQGNENSPLHF
TRBV19	once	TRBD2	TRBJ2-2	TGTGCCAGTAGTAGCTACCGGGAGGGGACCGGGGAGCTGTTTTTT	CASSSYREGTGELFF
TRBV28	.	TRBD1	TRBJ1-1	TGTGCCAGCAGTGTCCCAGGACAGGGGAACACTGAAGCTTTCTTT	CASSVPGQGNTEAFF
TRBV7-9	.	.	TRBJ2-3	TGTGCCAGCAGCCAACCCGGGGACTTCACAGATACGCAGTATTTT	CASSQPGDFTDTQYF
TRBV9	.	TRBD1	TRBJ1-6	TGTGCCAGCAGCCAAACGACAGGGGAAGGAACACCCCTCCACTTT	CASSQTTGEGTPLHF
TRBV10-2	.	.	TRBJ2-2	TGCGCCAGCAGTGAGCGTAACGGCGGGTACACCGGGGAGCTGTTTTTT	CASSERNGGYTGELFF
TRBV27	.	.	TRBJ2-2	TGTGCCAGCATGTTTCTGCGGGAGAACACCGGGGAGCTGTTTTTT	CASMFLRENTGELFF
TRBV29-1	.	TRBD2	TRBJ2-5	TGCAGCGTTTTTAGCGGGAGGGGTAGAGAGACCCAGTACTTC	CSVFSGRGRETQYF
TRBV7-2	.	TRBD1	TRBJ1-2	TGTGCCAGCTTACCTAGGACAGGGAACTATGGCTACACCTTC	CASLPRTGNYGYTF
TRBV7-2	.	.	TRBJ1-1	TGTGCCAGCAGCTTCCGACAGTCCACTACGAACACTGAAGCTTTCTTT	CASSFRQSTTNTEAFF
TRBV2	.	.	TRBJ1-2	TGTGCCAGCAGCCGACATGAGACAGACTATGGCTACACCTTC	CASSRHETDYGYTF
TRBV5-4	.	.	TRBJ2-7	TGTGCCAGCAGCTTGCTGGCAGACTCCTACGAGCAGTACTTC	CASSLLADSYEQYF
TRBV4-1	.	.	TRBJ2-2	TGCGCCAGCAGCCAAGATGACAGACCGAACACCGGGGAGCTGTTTTTT	CASSQDDRPNTGELFF
TRBV6-5	.	TRBD2	TRBJ2-3	TGTGCCAGCGCTTCTAGCGGGCGGCCAGATACGCAGTATTTT	CASASSGRPDTQYF
TRBV3-1/TRBV3-2	.	.	TRBJ2-5	TGTGCCAGCAGCCCCCACGGTCAGGGCACTAACCAGTACTTC	CASSPHGQGTNQYF
TRBV19	.	TRBD1	TRBJ2-6	TGTGCCAGTAGGGACAGGTCTGGGGCCAACGTCCTGACTTTC	CASRDRSGANVLTF
TRBV21-1	.	.	TRBJ2-1	TGTGCCAGCAGTCTCGCGGTTACCACCTACAATGAGCAGTTCTTC	CASSLAVTTYNEQFF
TRBV5-1	.	.	TRBJ2-3	TGCGCCAGCAGCCCGGACTTCACAGATACGCAGTATTTT	CASSPDFTDTQYF
TRBV7-9	.	TRBD1	TRBJ1-5	TGTGCCAGCAGCCTACCAGGGGGCGAAGTGGGCAATCAGCCCCAGCATTTT	CASSLPGGEVGNQPQHF
TRBV3-1/TRBV3-2	once	TRBD2	TRBJ2-3	TGTGCCAGCAGCCGGACTAGCGGGAGCAGGGATACGCAGTATTTT	CASSRTSGSRDTQYF
TRBV7-2	.	TRBD2	TRBJ2-5	TGTGCCAGCAGCTTTAGCCGGACTAGCGGGGCGAAGGAGACCCAGTACTTC	CASSFSRTSGAKETQYF
TRBV25-1	.	TRBD2	TRBJ2-5	TGTGCCAGCAGAGGGACTAGCGGGGGGTGGTTTCAAGAGACCCAGTACTTC	CASRGTSGGWFQETQYF
TRBV19	.	.	TRBJ2-6	TGTGCCAGTAGTAACCAGGGAAGTGGGGCCAACGTCCTGACTTTC	CASSNQGSGANVLTF
TRBV5-1	.	.	TRBJ2-7	TGCGCCAGCAGCTTGGCCGCAGGGCCTCAGATTTACGAGCAGTACTTC	CASSLAAGPQIYEQYF
TRBV11-3	.	.	TRBJ1-1	TGTGCCAGCAGCTTAAATGCCCAGGGCGGGAACACTGAAGCTTTCTTT	CASSLNAQGGNTEAFF
TRBV7-8	.	TRBD1	TRBJ2-7	TGTGCCAGCAGCTTGACAGGGGCGCACGAGCAGTACTTC	CASSLTGAHEQYF
TRBV5-1	.	.	TRBJ2-1	TGCGCCAGCAGCTTGAACGGGGATGAGCAGTTCTTC	CASSLNGDEQFF
TRBV18	.	.	TRBJ2-2	TGTGCCAGCTCACCCACAGGTCGAACGAACACCGGGGAGCTGTTTTTT	CASSPTGRTNTGELFF
TRBV9	.	.	TRBJ2-1	TGTGCCAGCAGCGCTCTGAAGCATGAGCAGTTCTTC	CASSALKHEQFF
TRBV9	.	.	TRBJ2-3	TGTGCCAGCAGCGTAGTTACAGGCTTCACAGATACGCAGTATTTT	CASSVVTGFTDTQYF
TRBV5-1	.	.	TRBJ1-5	TGCGCCAGCAGCCTCGGGGATGGCAATCAGCCCCAGCATTTT	CASSLGDGNQPQHF
TRBV3-1/TRBV3-2	.	.	TRBJ1-1	TGTGCCAGCAGCCTAAGAAGCGGAGAACAGCCTGAAGCTTTCTTT	CASSLRSGEQPEAFF
TRBV3-1/TRBV3-2	.	TRBD2	TRBJ2-3	TGTGCCAGCAGCCGGGGGACTAGCGGGAGCGCAGGTCCAGATACGCAGTATTTT	CASSRGTSGSAGPDTQYF
TRBV4-1	once	TRBD1	TRBJ1-2	TGCGCCAGCAGCCCCTTACAGGGGCCTGGCTACACCTTC	CASSPLQGPGYTF
TRBV5-1	few	TRBD1	TRBJ1-1	TGCGCCAGCAGCTTGCGGACAGGGGTGAACACTGAAGCTTTCTTT	CASSLRTGVNTEAFF